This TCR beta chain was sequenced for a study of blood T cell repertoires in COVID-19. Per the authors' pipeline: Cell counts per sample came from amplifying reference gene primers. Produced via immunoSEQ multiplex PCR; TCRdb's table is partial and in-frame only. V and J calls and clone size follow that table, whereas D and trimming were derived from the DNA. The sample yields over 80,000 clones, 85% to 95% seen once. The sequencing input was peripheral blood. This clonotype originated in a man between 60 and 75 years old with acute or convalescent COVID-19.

The CDR3 is CASSPGTSGNQETQYF. For the CDR3, the DNA is TGCGCCAGCAGCCCTGGGACTAGCGGAAACCAAGAGACCCAGTACTTC. J is TRBJ2-5 and V is TRBV5-1, with 11 bases lining up with TRBD2. Trimming at V came to 4 bases and at J to 0 bases, leaving 5 bases not matched to a gene. Germline loops: CDR1 SGHRS, CDR2 YFSETQ. This CDR3 has 16 amino acids.